These T cell receptor beta chains were read from a single sample in a study of T cell changes during pregnancy in multiple sclerosis. Clones were sequenced by immunoSEQ multiplex PCR, and TCRdb holds only the in-frame ones, with some missing. The sample has about 62,000 clones; approximately 93% are singletons. Sequences were derived from CD8+ T cells from peripheral blood mononuclear cells, sampled in the second trimester of pregnancy. These receptors were obtained from a female donor with multiple sclerosis, enrolled in a pregnancy study. CDR3s include the opening cysteine and the closing phenylalanine or tryptophan. The order of the fields is clone size, V gene, CDR3 length, D gene, J gene, CDR3 DNA, CDR3 protein. The D gene is left open where the match is weak. Where a row states a size, it is once, few, many or the class of an expanded clone; other rows omit it.

abundance: -; v_gene: TRBV9; len: 15; d_gene: TRBD2; j_gene: TRBJ2-3; CDR3nt: TGTGCCAGCAGCATTCTAGCGGGAGTAGCAGATACGCAGTATTTT; CDR3aa: CASSILAGVADTQYF
abundance: -; v_gene: TRBV27; len: 16; d_gene: -; j_gene: TRBJ1-5; CDR3nt: TGTGCCAGCAGTTTGTCTATGGGACAAGGCAATCAGCCCCAGCATTTT; CDR3aa: CASSLSMGQGNQPQHF
abundance: -; v_gene: TRBV6-5; len: 13; d_gene: -; j_gene: TRBJ2-1; CDR3nt: TGTGCCAGCAGTTTTGGACAGTACAATGAGCAGTTCTTC; CDR3aa: CASSFGQYNEQFF
abundance: -; v_gene: TRBV23-1; len: 12; d_gene: -; j_gene: TRBJ2-7; CDR3nt: TGCGCCAGCAGTCTGGGGGCCGACGAGCAGTACTTC; CDR3aa: CASSLGADEQYF
abundance: -; v_gene: TRBV28; len: 14; d_gene: -; j_gene: TRBJ2-1; CDR3nt: TGTGCCAGCAGTTCCTTGACAAAAGGCTATGAGCAGTTCTTC; CDR3aa: CASSSLTKGYEQFF
abundance: -; v_gene: TRBV19; len: 13; d_gene: -; j_gene: TRBJ2-7; CDR3nt: TGTGCCAGTAGTATAGTAGGAGGATACGAGCAGTACTTC; CDR3aa: CASSIVGGYEQYF
abundance: few; v_gene: TRBV7-9; len: 15; d_gene: TRBD1; j_gene: TRBJ1-1; CDR3nt: TGTGCCAACGATGTGGTGACAGGGGCTATTTGGGGAGCTTTCTTT; CDR3aa: CANDVVTGAIWGAFF
abundance: -; v_gene: TRBV6-1; len: 13; d_gene: -; j_gene: TRBJ2-7; CDR3nt: TGTGCCAGCAGTGAAGCGCGAGGGCGCGAGCAGTACTTC; CDR3aa: CASSEARGREQYF
abundance: once; v_gene: TRBV11-2; len: 17; d_gene: TRBD1; j_gene: TRBJ1-1; CDR3nt: TGTGCCAGCAGCGAGTCTTGGACAGGGAATGGGAACACTGAAGCTTTCTTT; CDR3aa: CASSESWTGNGNTEAFF
abundance: -; v_gene: TRBV27; len: 15; d_gene: TRBD2; j_gene: TRBJ2-1; CDR3nt: TGTGCCAGCAGTCCAGGACTAGCCGTCTACAATGAGCAGTTCTTC; CDR3aa: CASSPGLAVYNEQFF
abundance: -; v_gene: TRBV11-2; len: 14; d_gene: TRBD2; j_gene: TRBJ2-3; CDR3nt: TGTGCCAGCAGCGGGACTAGCGTCACAGATACGCAGTATTTT; CDR3aa: CASSGTSVTDTQYF
abundance: -; v_gene: TRBV7-2; len: 15; d_gene: TRBD2; j_gene: TRBJ2-7; CDR3nt: TGTGCCAGCAGCTTAGCCACTAGCGAATCCTACGAGCAGTACTTC; CDR3aa: CASSLATSESYEQYF
abundance: -; v_gene: TRBV7-9; len: 16; d_gene: TRBD2; j_gene: TRBJ2-3; CDR3nt: TGTGCCAGCAGTTTTCGGGGAGGGAAGGGTACAGATACGCAGTATTTT; CDR3aa: CASSFRGGKGTDTQYF
abundance: -; v_gene: TRBV19; len: 14; d_gene: -; j_gene: TRBJ1-1; CDR3nt: TGTGCCAGTCGGGAGGCTTGGGGGAACACTGAAGCTTTCTTT; CDR3aa: CASREAWGNTEAFF
abundance: -; v_gene: TRBV6-1; len: 13; d_gene: TRBD1; j_gene: TRBJ1-1; CDR3nt: TGTGCCAGCAGTGTAGGCAGGGGGACTGAAGCTTTCTTT; CDR3aa: CASSVGRGTEAFF
abundance: -; v_gene: TRBV5-4; len: 16; d_gene: TRBD2; j_gene: TRBJ2-3; CDR3nt: TGTGCCAGCAGCCCATGGACTAGCGCTAGCACAGATACGCAGTATTTT; CDR3aa: CASSPWTSASTDTQYF
abundance: once; v_gene: TRBV27; len: 13; d_gene: -; j_gene: TRBJ2-7; CDR3nt: TGTGCCAGCAGTTCGACTGCAACCTACGAGCAGTACTTC; CDR3aa: CASSSTATYEQYF
abundance: -; v_gene: TRBV2; len: 16; d_gene: -; j_gene: TRBJ1-1; CDR3nt: TGTGCCAGCAACGAACCAACAGGGAGAGTGAACACTGAAGCTTTCTTT; CDR3aa: CASNEPTGRVNTEAFF
abundance: -; v_gene: TRBV27; len: 15; d_gene: TRBD2; j_gene: TRBJ2-5; CDR3nt: TGTGCCAGCAGGCGCACACTAGCGGGAGTAGAGACCCAGTACTTC; CDR3aa: CASRRTLAGVETQYF
abundance: -; v_gene: TRBV23-1; len: 13; d_gene: -; j_gene: TRBJ1-1; CDR3nt: TGCGCCAGCAGTCAATCAGGAGAGACTGAAGCTTTCTTT; CDR3aa: CASSQSGETEAFF
abundance: -; v_gene: TRBV19; len: 13; d_gene: TRBD2; j_gene: TRBJ2-7; CDR3nt: TGTGCCAGTGGAGCGGGAGACCTCGCCGAGCAGTACTTC; CDR3aa: CASGAGDLAEQYF
abundance: once; v_gene: TRBV29-1; len: 13; d_gene: -; j_gene: TRBJ2-2; CDR3nt: TGCAGCGTGAAAGGGGGCGGGGCCGGGGAGCTGTTTTTT; CDR3aa: CSVKGGGAGELFF